This is a list of T cell receptor beta chains from one sample in a study. One entry per CDR3 protein, called by TCRdb with MiXCR from the 5' RACE reads. This table has under 7,000 distinct CDR3 sequences, 31% appearing once. Sequencing was done on a sample of memory CD4+ T cells sorted from a lymph node. The receptors shown here come from a female donor with breast cancer. CDR3s include the opening cysteine and the closing phenylalanine or tryptophan. A D gene is named only where the DNA matches it firmly. A clone size is listed for some rows: how often the clone was seen (once, few, many), or a class if it is expanded.

TRBV7-2	-	TRBJ1-6	medium-sized	CASSARTGMYNSPLRF	TGTGCCAGCAGCGCTCGCACAGGGATGTATAATTCACCCCTCCGCTTT
TRBV5-1	-	TRBJ2-7	medium-sized	CASSLEVYSYEQYF	TGCGCCAGCAGCTTGGAGGTTTACTCCTACGAGCAGTACTTC
TRBV25-1	TRBD2	TRBJ2-7	-	CASSGGSSYEQYF	TGTGCCAGCAGTGGCGGGAGTTCCTACGAGCAGTACTTC
TRBV5-4	-	TRBJ2-3	once	CASSLVYADTQYF	TGTGCCAGCAGCTTAGTGTACGCAGATACGCAGTATTTT
TRBV5-1	-	TRBJ2-1	-	CASSPTAGAYNEQFF	TGCGCCAGCAGCCCTACCGCGGGTGCCTACAATGAGCAGTTCTTC
TRBV2	-	TRBJ2-1	-	CASRKNEQFF	TGTGCCAGCAGAAAGAATGAGCAGTTCTTC
TRBV12-3/TRBV12-4	-	TRBJ2-7	-	CASSFIQGPYEQYF	TGTGCCAGCAGTTTTATTCAGGGGCCCTACGAGCAGTACTTC
TRBV7-9	TRBD1	TRBJ1-2	-	CASSDTLVTGFYGYTF	TGTGCCAGCAGCGATACCCTGGTGACAGGGTTCTATGGCTACACCTTC
TRBV20-1	TRBD2	TRBJ2-7	large	CSAEAGDSYEQYF	TGCAGTGCGGAAGCGGGAGACTCCTACGAGCAGTACTTC
TRBV7-2	-	TRBJ2-5	few	CASSLARSSQETQYF	TGTGCCAGCAGCTTAGCCCGTAGCAGTCAAGAGACCCAGTACTTC
TRBV12-3/TRBV12-4	TRBD1	TRBJ1-2	-	CASRDRGMGNYGYTF	TGTGCCAGCAGAGACAGGGGGATGGGTAACTATGGCTACACCTTC
TRBV4-1	-	TRBJ1-5	large	CASSLYRTEDQPQHF	TGCGCCAGCAGCCTCTACAGGACAGAGGATCAGCCCCAGCATTTT
TRBV6-1	-	TRBJ2-2	-	CASSVWTAEDTGELFF	TGTGCCAGCAGTGTTTGGACAGCGGAGGACACCGGGGAGCTGTTTTTT
TRBV4-3	-	TRBJ1-1	-	CASSQEGAWTEAFF	TGCGCCAGCAGCCAAGAAGGTGCGTGGACTGAAGCTTTCTTT
TRBV11-2	-	TRBJ2-1	many	CASSLDQGRGQFF	TGTGCCAGCAGCTTAGATCAGGGGAGGGGACAGTTCTTC
TRBV2	-	TRBJ2-5	few	CASSEGAGAGGTQYF	TGTGCCAGCAGTGAAGGAGCAGGCGCCGGGGGGACCCAGTACTTC
TRBV4-1	TRBD1	TRBJ2-1	-	CASSQLGTGYNEQFF	TGCGCCAGCAGTCAATTGGGGACAGGGTACAATGAGCAGTTCTTC
TRBV7-2	-	TRBJ1-2	few	CASSLRIGYGYTF	TGTGCCAGCAGCTTAAGGATTGGCTATGGCTACACCTTC
TRBV10-3	-	TRBJ2-1	medium-sized	CAIRSGQENYNEQFF	TGTGCCATCCGTTCGGGCCAGGAGAATTACAATGAGCAGTTCTTC
TRBV4-1	-	TRBJ2-5	medium-sized	CASSLGSQETQYF	TGCGCCAGCAGCCTTGGGAGCCAAGAGACCCAGTACTTC
TRBV2	TRBD2	TRBJ2-1	-	CACSRGLAVFNEQFF	TGTGCCTGCAGTAGGGGACTAGCGGTTTTCAATGAGCAGTTTTTC
TRBV5-1	-	TRBJ2-2	-	CASSQWNTGELFF	TGCGCCAGCAGCCAATGGAACACCGGGGAGCTGTTTTTT
TRBV12-3/TRBV12-4	-	TRBJ2-1	-	CASSFSSYNEQFF	TGTGCCAGCAGTTTTAGCTCCTACAATGAGCAGTTCTTC
TRBV20-1	TRBD1	TRBJ2-1	-	CSAKGQAYNEQFF	TGCAGTGCAAAGGGACAGGCGTACAATGAGCAGTTCTTC
TRBV29-1	-	TRBJ2-1	-	CSVEADYNEQFF	TGCAGCGTTGAGGCCGACTACAATGAGCAGTTCTTC
TRBV3-1	-	TRBJ2-7	-	CASSFEPAPTYEQYF	TGTGCCAGCAGCTTCGAGCCCGCCCCAACCTACGAGCAGTACTTC
TRBV20-1	-	TRBJ2-7	many	CSARRRVWGEQYF	TGCAGTGCTAGACGCAGGGTGTGGGGCGAGCAGTACTTC
TRBV5-1	-	TRBJ2-1	many	CASSFLQGGYNEQFF	TGCGCCAGCAGCTTCCTACAAGGGGGTTACAATGAGCAGTTCTTC
TRBV12-3/TRBV12-4	-	TRBJ1-5	-	CASTGRDRSTDTQHF	TGTGCCAGCACTGGCCGGGACCGAAGCACAGATACGCAGCATTTT